One sample yielded the 20 T cell receptor beta chains listed below, sequenced in a study of T cells in Graves' hyperthyroidism and ophthalmopathy. The TCR beta CDR3 regions underwent amplification using RNA transcripts as the source. First-round RT-PCR of the TCR CDR3 relied on the HTBI primer set. TCRdb fed the multiplex PCR reads into MiXCR, producing one record per CDR3 protein. The sample carries some 500,000 distinct CDR3 sequences, around 14% recorded once. Sample: blood. Receptors originate from a woman aged 18-29 years with Graves' hyperthyroidism.

A few counts support this clonotype. The gene calls are TRBV27 and TRBJ1-3; the D is unclear. CDR1 is MNHEY and CDR2 is SMNVEV in the germline V gene (reference sequence). This CDR3 has 17 residues. Trimming pared 3 bases from V and 6 bases from J, leaving 21 bases between. The CDR3 sequence: CASSFHYGLDTANTIYF. CDR3 in DNA: TGTGCCAGCAGTTTCCACTACGGGCTAGATACTGCAAACACCATATATTTT.

This clonotype was counted many times. The chain combines TRBV3-1 with TRBJ1-1; 9 bases line up with TRBD1. In germline, CDR1 is LGHDT, CDR2 YNNKEL (reference sequence). The CDR3 is 15 residues long. With V trimmed by 5 bases and J by 6 bases, 10 bases remained unmatched. In DNA form, the CDR3 reads TGTGCCAGCAGCTCCCCCGGGACAGGGTCAGCTGAAGCTTTCTTT. This encodes CASSSPGTGSAEAFF.

This clonotype has a count of ten or more. The rearrangement links TRBV11-2 to TRBJ2-1; D is unclear. The CDR3 is 13 residues long. The V and J ends lost 3 bases and 6 bases respectively, with 9 bases between them. Germline CDR1 and CDR2: SGHAT and FQNNGV. The CDR3 reads CASSFQPGNEQFF. CDR3 bases: TGTGCCAGCAGCTTTCAACCAGGCAATGAGCAGTTCTTC. The variable domain in full, with the rest retrieved from reference TRBV11-2 and TRBJ2-1, is EAGVAQSPRYKIIEKRQSVAFWCNPISGHATLYWYQQILGQGPKLLIQFQNNGVVDDSQLPKDRFSAERLKGVDSTLKIQPAKLEDSAVYLCASSFQPGNEQFFGPGTRLTVL.

Note on this clonotype: This sequence may be a read error, since a much larger clone differs from it by one base. J is TRBJ2-7 and V is TRBV7-3; 11 bases are a match to TRBD2. The CDR3 is made up of 19 amino acids. Germline CDR1 is SGHTA and CDR2 is FQGTGA. J was trimmed by 3 bases and V by 5 bases; bases with no gene match: 18. CDR3 sequence: CASSAYQGACSGRDYEQYV. The CDR3 DNA reads TGTGCCAGCAGCGCATATCAGGGGGCATGTAGCGGGAGGGACTACGAGCAGTACGTC.

This clonotype was detected ten times or more. This rearrangement joins TRBV11-2 to TRBJ2-1; 9 nucleotides line up with TRBD1. V was clipped by 6 bases and J by 7 bases; unmatched bases: 4. CDR1 is SGHAT and CDR2 is FQNNGV in the germline V gene. CDR3 size: 13 residues. The CDR3 reads CASSLDRGNEQFF. In nucleotides, the CDR3 is TGTGCCAGCAGTTTGGACAGGGGTAATGAGCAGTTCTTC.

There are many counts of this clonotype. The chain joins TRBV12-3 or TRBV12-4 to TRBJ2-1; 10 positions match TRBD2. The CDR3 spans 18 residues. Trimming cost V 5 bases and J 0 bases; bases outside gene matches: 10. In DNA, the CDR3 is TGTGCCAGCAGTCCGGGGACTAGCGCTAAAAGCTCCTACAATGAGCAGTTCTTC. Translated: CASSPGTSAKSSYNEQFF.

A word on this clonotype: This clone may be a read error of a much larger clone one base away. The chain is built from TRBV5-1 and TRBJ1-2; TRBD1 agrees at 9 bases. This CDR3 has 15 residues. Germline V gives CDR1 SGHRS, CDR2 YFSETQ. The CDR3 sequence: CANSSTTGGNYGYTF. The CDR3 bases are TGCGCCAACAGCTCGACGACAGGGGGGAACTATGGCTACACCTTC.

This clonotype was counted many times. CDR3 nucleotides: TGCGCCAGCAGCCAAGAAACGGCGAACACTGAAGCTTTCTTT. Its protein product is CASSQETANTEAFF. The V and J genes are TRBV4-1 and TRBJ1-1, with unresolved D. The CDR3 covers 14 residues. The germline CDR1 and CDR2 sequences are MGHRA and YSYEKL. With 0 bases removed from V and 1 base from J, the gap between germline ends came to 6 bases.

The chain carries TRBV7-9 and TRBJ1-5; D remains ambiguous. The CDR3 spans 14 residues. Germline V gene sequence: CDR1 SEHNR, CDR2 FQNEAQ (reference sequence). Trimming took 1 base from V and 2 from J, leaving 6 bases between them. This CDR3 reads CASSLVDGNQPQHF. The CDR3 nucleotides are TGTGCCAGCAGCTTAGTGGACGGCAATCAGCCCCAGCATTTT.

Only a few counts were recorded for this clonotype. The V gene is TRBV12-3 or TRBV12-4, the J gene TRBJ1-1; tentative D call: TRBD1 (5 bases). CDR3 length equals 18 residues. The V gene lost 1 base and the J gene lost 5 bases, with 23 bases spanning the gap. The CDR3 DNA sequence: TGTGCCAGCAGTTTAGTCAGCCACTTTGCAGGGCCGCGTACTGAAGCTTTCTTT. Encoded protein: CASSLVSHFAGPRTEAFF.

The genes are TRBV25-1 and TRBJ1-2, with D perhaps matching TRBD1 (5 bases). V was cut by 2 bases and J by 4 bases, with 14 bases left in between. The CDR3 sequence is 15 residues long. Germline-derived CDR1 and CDR2 are MGHDK and SYGVNS. CDR3 loop: CASSEAGLGPYGYTF. CDR3 bases: TGTGCCAGCAGTGAAGCGGGTTTGGGGCCCTATGGCTACACCTTC.

V usage is TRBV6-1 and J usage is TRBJ2-4; unclear D gene. Per germline, CDR1 MNHNS and CDR2 SASEGT. V was trimmed by 5 bases and J by 10 bases, leaving 18 bases between them. This CDR3 is built from 14 residues. CDR3 nucleotides: TGTGCCAGCAGTTCCCCCTCGGAGCTAAATATTCAGTACTTC. Protein sequence: CASSSPSELNIQYF.

This rearrangement joins TRBV9 to TRBJ1-2, with D unclear. Germline CDR1 SGDLS, CDR2 YYNGEE. CDR3 size: 17 residues. With 0 bases removed from V and 7 bases from J, the gap between germline ends came to 22 bases. DNA for the CDR3: TGTGCCAGCAGCGTAGAATCAGCCGTGGAAGAAAGGTTTGGCTACACCTTC. It is translated as CASSVESAVEERFGYTF.

This clonotype has ten or more counts. The genes are TRBV7-2 and TRBJ2-7; maybe TRBD2 (6 bases). Trimming took off 1 base at V and 1 base at J, with 8 bases between the two ends. The CDR3 length is 14 residues. The germline gives CDR1 SGHTA, CDR2 FQGNSA. DNA for the CDR3: TGTGCCAGCAGCTTAGGGGGGGAATCCTACGAGCAGTACTTC. This gives the protein CASSLGGESYEQYF.

This clonotype was picked up a small number of times. The chain links TRBV3-1 to TRBJ2-7; no firm D call. Deletions cut 1 base from V and 5 bases from J, with 6 bases between. Germline CDR1 and CDR2: LGHDT and YNNKEL (reference sequence). The CDR3 spans 12 residues. This CDR3 is CASSQGFDEQYF. As DNA, the CDR3 is TGTGCCAGCAGCCAAGGATTCGACGAGCAGTACTTC.

This clonotype was detected ten times or more. CDR3 in DNA: TGTGCCAGCAGTGAAAGAGGACTAGCGGACGAGCAGTACTTC. As protein: CASSERGLADEQYF. V is TRBV6-1 and J is TRBJ2-7; 10 bases fit TRBD2. Germline CDR1 MNHNS, CDR2 SASEGT. This CDR3 contains 14 residues. Losses at the gene ends were 2 bases for V and 5 bases for J; bases not matched to a gene: 3.

This clonotype was seen many times. V usage is TRBV28 and J usage is TRBJ1-5, with 7 bases matching TRBD1. From germline, CDR1 is MDHEN and CDR2 SYDVKM. V gave up 8 bases and J gave up 4 bases; unmatched junction bases: 8. CDR3 size: 14 residues. The chain's CDR3 is CASLQTGENQPQHF. The CDR3 coding sequence is TGTGCCAGCCTTCAAACAGGGGAAAATCAGCCCCAGCATTTT.

In this sample, this clonotype turned up many times. The chain employs TRBV9 and TRBJ2-5; possibly TRBD1 for D (5 bases). Germline V lookup: CDR1 SGDLS, CDR2 YYNGEE. The CDR3 loop spans 15 amino acids. V gave up 0 bases and J gave up 5 bases, with 14 bases separating them. CDR3 sequence reads: CASSVGWGKGETQYF. DNA of the CDR3: TGTGCCAGCAGCGTAGGTTGGGGAAAGGGGGAGACCCAGTACTTC.

A word on this clonotype: A much larger clone differs from this one at a single base, so this may be a read error. In DNA, the CDR3 is TGTGCCAGCAGCCCCCATCCCAACGACTACACCTTC. This codes for CASSPHPNDYTF. This chain connects TRBV3-1 to TRBJ1-2, with D uncertain. Germline V CDR1 and CDR2: LGHDT, YNNKEL (reference sequence). With 4 bases removed from V and 10 bases from J, the gap between germline ends came to 13 bases. This CDR3 region has 12 residues.

This clonotype was seen at least ten times. This chain links TRBV19 with TRBJ1-3; 7 nucleotides agree with TRBD1. V trimming: 5 bases; J trimming: 5 bases; junction bases outside the gene matches: 9. CDR3 length: 15 amino acids. Germline V gene lookup returns CDR1 LNHDA and CDR2 SQIVND (reference sequence). The CDR3 nucleotides read TGTGCCAGTAGTCCAGGGACAGCGAAAAGAAACACCATATATTTT. This gives the protein CASSPGTAKRNTIYF.